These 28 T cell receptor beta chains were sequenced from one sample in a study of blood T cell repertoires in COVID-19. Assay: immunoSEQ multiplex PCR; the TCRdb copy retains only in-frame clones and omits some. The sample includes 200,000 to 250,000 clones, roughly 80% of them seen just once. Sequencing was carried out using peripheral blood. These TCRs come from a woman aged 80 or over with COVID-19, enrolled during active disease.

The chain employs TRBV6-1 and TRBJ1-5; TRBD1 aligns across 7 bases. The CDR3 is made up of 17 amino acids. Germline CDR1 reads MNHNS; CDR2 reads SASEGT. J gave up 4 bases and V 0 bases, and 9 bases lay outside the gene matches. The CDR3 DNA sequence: TGTGCCAGCAGTGAAGCTGTCCGGACAGGCGTTAATCAGCCCCAGCATTTT. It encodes CASSEAVRTGVNQPQHF.

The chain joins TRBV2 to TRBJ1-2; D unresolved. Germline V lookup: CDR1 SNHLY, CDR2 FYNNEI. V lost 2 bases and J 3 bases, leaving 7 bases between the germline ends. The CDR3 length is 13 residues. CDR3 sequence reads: CASSENSYYGYTF. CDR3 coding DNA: TGTGCCAGCAGTGAAAATTCTTACTATGGCTACACCTTC.

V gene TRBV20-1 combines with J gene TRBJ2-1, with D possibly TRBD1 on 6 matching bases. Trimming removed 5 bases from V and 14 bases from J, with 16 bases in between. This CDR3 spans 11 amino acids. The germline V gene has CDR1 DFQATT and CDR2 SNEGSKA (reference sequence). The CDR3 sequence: CSALDSHTEFF. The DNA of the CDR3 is TGCAGTGCTCTGGACAGCCATACAGAGTTCTTC.

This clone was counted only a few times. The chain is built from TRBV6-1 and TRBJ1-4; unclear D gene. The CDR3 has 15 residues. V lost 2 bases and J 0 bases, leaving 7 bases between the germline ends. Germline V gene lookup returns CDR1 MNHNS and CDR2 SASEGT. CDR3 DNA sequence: TGTGCCAGCAGTGAAAGAGGCACAACTAATGAAAAACTGTTTTTT. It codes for CASSERGTTNEKLFF.

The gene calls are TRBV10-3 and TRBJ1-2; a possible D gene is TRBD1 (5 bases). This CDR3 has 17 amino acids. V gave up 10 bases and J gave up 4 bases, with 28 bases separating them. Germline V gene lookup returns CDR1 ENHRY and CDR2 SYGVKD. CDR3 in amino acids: CATQGVVYSSSLYGYTF. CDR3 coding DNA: TGTGCCACCCAAGGGGTGGTTTATTCGAGCAGCCTCTATGGCTACACCTTC.

The CDR3 nucleotides read TGTGCCAGCAGCCAAGTTGGGGGAGTAGCGGGCAAAAACACAGATACGCAGTATTTT. Its translation: CASSQVGGVAGKNTDTQYF. This chain joins TRBV3-1 (or the pseudogene TRBV3-2) and TRBJ2-3; TRBD2 aligns across 7 bases. J gave up 2 bases and V 1 base, and 15 bases lay outside the gene matches. This CDR3 is 19 amino acids long. Germline CDR1 reads LGHDT; CDR2 reads YNNKEL (reference sequence).

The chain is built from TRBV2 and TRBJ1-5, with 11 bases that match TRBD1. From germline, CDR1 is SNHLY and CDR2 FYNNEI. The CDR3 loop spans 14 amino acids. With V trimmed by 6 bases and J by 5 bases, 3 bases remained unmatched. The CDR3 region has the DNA TGTGCCAGCAGCGGGACAGGGGGAGATCAGCCCCAGCATTTT. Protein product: CASSGTGGDQPQHF.

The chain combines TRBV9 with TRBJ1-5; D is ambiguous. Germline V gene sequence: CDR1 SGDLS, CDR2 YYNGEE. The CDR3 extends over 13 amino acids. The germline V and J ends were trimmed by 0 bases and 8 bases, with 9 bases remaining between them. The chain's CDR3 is CASSVAGVEPQHF. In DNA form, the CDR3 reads TGTGCCAGCAGCGTAGCCGGTGTTGAGCCCCAGCATTTT.

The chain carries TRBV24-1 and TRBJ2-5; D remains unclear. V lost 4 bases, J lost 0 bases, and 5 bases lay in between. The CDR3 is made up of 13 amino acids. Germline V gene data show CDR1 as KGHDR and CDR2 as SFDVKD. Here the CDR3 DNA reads TGTGCCACCAGTGACAGGAACCAAGAGACCCAGTACTTC. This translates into CATSDRNQETQYF.

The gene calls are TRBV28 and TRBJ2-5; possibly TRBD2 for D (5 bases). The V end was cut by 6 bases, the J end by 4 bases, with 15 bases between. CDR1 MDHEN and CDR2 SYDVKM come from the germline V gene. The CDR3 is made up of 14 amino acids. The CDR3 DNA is TGTGCCAGCAGCCTTAGCGCTACAAGAGAGACCCAGTACTTC. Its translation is CASSLSATRETQYF.

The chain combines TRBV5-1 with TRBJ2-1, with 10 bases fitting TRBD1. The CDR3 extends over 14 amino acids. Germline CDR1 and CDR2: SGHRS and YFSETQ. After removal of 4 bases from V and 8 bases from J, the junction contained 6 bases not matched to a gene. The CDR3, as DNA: TGCGCCAGCAGCATCGGGACAGGGGAGGATGAGCAGTTCTTC. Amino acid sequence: CASSIGTGEDEQFF.

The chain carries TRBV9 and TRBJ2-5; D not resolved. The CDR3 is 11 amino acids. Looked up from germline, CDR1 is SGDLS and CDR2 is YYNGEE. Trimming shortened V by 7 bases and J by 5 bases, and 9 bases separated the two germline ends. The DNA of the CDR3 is TGTGCCAGCGGTTCGAGGGAGACCCAGTACTTC. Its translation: CASGSRETQYF.

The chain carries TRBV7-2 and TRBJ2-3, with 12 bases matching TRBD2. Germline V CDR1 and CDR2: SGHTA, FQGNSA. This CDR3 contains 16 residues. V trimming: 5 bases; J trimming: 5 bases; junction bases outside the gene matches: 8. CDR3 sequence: CASSHQSSGGGDTQYF. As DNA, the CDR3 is TGTGCCAGCAGCCACCAGTCTAGCGGGGGGGGAGATACGCAGTATTTT.

This chain's CDR3 is CASSPGARGAQETQYF. The CDR3 DNA reads TGCGCCAGCAGTCCCGGAGCGCGGGGGGCTCAAGAGACCCAGTACTTC. The chain links TRBV5-1 to TRBJ2-5; the match to TRBD2 covers 8 bases. Germline V gene lookup returns CDR1 SGHRS and CDR2 YFSETQ. This CDR3 is built from 16 residues. The V gene end was trimmed by 5 bases and the J gene end by 2 bases; junction bases not matched to a gene: 11.

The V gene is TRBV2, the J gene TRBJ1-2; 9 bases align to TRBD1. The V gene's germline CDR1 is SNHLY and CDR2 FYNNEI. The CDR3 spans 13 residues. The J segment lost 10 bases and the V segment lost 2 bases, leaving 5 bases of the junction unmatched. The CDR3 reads CASSERDRVNYTF. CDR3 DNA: TGTGCCAGCAGTGAAAGGGACAGGGTAAACTACACCTTC.

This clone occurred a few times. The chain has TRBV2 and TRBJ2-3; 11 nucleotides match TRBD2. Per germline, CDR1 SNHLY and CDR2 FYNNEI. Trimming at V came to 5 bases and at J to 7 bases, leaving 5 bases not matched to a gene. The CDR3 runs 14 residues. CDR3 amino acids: CASSPGTSGYTQYF. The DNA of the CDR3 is TGTGCCAGCAGTCCCGGGACTAGCGGATATACGCAGTATTTT.

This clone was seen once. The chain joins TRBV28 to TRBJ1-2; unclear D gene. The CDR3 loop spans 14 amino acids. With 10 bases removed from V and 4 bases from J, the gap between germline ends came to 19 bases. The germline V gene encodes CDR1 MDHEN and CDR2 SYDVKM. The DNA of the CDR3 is TGTGCCACCCACGAGGGATTGGATTCCTATGGCTACACCTTC. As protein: CATHEGLDSYGYTF.

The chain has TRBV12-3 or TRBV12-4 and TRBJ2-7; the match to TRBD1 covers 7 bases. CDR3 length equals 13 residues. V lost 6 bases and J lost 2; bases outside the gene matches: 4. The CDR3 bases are TGTGCCAGCAGACCCACAGGGGCCTACGAGCAGTACTTC. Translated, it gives CASRPTGAYEQYF.

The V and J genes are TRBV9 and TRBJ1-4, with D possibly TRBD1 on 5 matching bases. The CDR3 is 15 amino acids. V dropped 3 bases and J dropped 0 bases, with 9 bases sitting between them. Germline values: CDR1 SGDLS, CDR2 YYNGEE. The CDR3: CASSATGATNEKLFF. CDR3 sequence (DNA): TGTGCCAGCAGCGCTACGGGGGCAACTAATGAAAAACTGTTTTTT. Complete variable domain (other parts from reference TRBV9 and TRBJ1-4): DSGVTQTPKHLITATGQRVTLRCSPRSGDLSVYWYQQSLDQGLQFLIQYYNGEERAKGNILERFSAQQFPDLHSELNLSSLELGDSALYFCASSATGATNEKLFFGSGTQLSVL.

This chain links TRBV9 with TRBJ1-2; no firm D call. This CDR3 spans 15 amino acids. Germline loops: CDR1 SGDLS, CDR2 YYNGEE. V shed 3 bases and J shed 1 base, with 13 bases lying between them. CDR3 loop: CASSGMGLFNYGYTF. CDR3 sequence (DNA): TGTGCCAGCAGCGGAATGGGCCTCTTTAACTATGGCTACACCTTC.

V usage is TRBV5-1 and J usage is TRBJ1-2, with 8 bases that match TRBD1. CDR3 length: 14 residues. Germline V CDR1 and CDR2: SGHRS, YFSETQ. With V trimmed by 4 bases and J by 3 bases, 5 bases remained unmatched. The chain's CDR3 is CASSQMGQDYGYTF. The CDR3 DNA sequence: TGCGCCAGCAGCCAAATGGGACAGGACTATGGCTACACCTTC.

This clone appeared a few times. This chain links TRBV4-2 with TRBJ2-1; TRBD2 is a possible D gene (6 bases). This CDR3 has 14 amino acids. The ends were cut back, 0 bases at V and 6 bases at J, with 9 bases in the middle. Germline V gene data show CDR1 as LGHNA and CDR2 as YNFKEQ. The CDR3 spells CASSQDAGSNEQFF. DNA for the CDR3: TGTGCCAGCAGCCAAGATGCGGGGAGCAATGAGCAGTTCTTC.

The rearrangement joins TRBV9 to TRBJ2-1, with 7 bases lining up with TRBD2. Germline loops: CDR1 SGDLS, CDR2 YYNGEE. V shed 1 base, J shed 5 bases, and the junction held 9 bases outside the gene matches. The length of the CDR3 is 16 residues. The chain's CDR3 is CASSVSRTRVDNEQFF. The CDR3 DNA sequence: TGTGCCAGCAGCGTAAGTAGGACTAGGGTCGACAATGAGCAGTTCTTC.

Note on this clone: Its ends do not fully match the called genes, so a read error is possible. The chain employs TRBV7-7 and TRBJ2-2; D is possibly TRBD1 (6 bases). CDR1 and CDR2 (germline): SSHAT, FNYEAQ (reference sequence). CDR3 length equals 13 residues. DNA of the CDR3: TGTGCTAGCACACAGGGGAACACCGGGGAGCTGTTTTTT. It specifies CASTQGNTGELFF.

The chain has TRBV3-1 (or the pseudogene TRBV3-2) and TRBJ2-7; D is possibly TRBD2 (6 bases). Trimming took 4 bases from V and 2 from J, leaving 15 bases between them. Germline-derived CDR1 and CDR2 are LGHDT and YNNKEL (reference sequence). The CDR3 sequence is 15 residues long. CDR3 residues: CASSPSERKTYEQYF. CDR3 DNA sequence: TGTGCCAGCAGCCCTAGCGAGAGGAAGACCTACGAGCAGTACTTC.

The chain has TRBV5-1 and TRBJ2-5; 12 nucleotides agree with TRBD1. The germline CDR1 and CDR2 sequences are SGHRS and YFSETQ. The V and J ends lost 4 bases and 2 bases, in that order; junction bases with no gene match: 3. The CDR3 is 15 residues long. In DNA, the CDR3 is TGCGCCAGCAGCGGGACAGGGGGCCCACAAGAGACCCAGTACTTC. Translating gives CASSGTGGPQETQYF.

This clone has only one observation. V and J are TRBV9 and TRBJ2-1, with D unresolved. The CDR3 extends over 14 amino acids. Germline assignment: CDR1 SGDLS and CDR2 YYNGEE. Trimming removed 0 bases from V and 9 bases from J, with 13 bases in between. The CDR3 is CASSVDPTRGEQFF. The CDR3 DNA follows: TGTGCCAGCAGCGTAGACCCTACGAGAGGTGAGCAGTTCTTC.

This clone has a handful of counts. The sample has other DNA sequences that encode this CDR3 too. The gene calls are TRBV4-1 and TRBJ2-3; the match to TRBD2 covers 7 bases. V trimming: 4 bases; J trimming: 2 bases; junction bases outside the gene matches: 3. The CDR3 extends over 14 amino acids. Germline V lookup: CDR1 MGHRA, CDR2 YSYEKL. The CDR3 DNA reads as TGCGCCAGCAGCCCGCGGGGGACCACAGATACGCAGTATTTT. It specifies CASSPRGTTDTQYF.